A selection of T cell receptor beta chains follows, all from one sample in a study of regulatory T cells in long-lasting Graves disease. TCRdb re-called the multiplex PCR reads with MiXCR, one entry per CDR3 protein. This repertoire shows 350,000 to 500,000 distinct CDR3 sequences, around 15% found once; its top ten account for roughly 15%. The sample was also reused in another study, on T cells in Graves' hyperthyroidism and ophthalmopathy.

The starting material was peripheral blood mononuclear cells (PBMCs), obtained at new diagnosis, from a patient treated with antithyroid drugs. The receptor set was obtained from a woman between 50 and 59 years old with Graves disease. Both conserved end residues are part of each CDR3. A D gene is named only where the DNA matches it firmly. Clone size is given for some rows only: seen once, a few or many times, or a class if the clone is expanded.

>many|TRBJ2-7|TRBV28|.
CASSPDGNPYEQYF
TGTGCCAGCAGTCCGGACGGGAACCCCTACGAGCAGTACTTC
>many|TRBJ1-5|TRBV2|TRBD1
CASSYLTGESQPQHF
TGTGCCAGCAGTTACCTGACAGGGGAGAGTCAGCCCCAGCATTTT
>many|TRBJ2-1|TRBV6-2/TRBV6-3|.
CASSQGGLARNEQFF
TGTGCCAGCAGTCAAGGGGGTTTGGCGCGGAATGAGCAGTTCTTC
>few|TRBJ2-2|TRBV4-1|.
CASSPRLERRPTGELFF
TGCGCCAGCAGCCCAAGACTAGAACGGAGACCGACCGGGGAGCTGTTTTTT
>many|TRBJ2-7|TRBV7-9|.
CASSFGNEQYF
TGTGCCAGCAGCTTTGGTAACGAGCAGTACTTC
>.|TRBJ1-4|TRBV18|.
CASSPPGVSSEKLFF
TGTGCCAGCTCACCACCGGGGGTAAGCTCCGAAAAACTGTTTTTT
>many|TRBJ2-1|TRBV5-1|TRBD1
CASSFMGQGMDEQFF
TGCGCCAGCAGCTTTATGGGACAGGGGATGGATGAGCAGTTCTTC
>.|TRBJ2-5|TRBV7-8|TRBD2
CASRTSGRGETQYF
TGTGCCAGCAGGACTAGCGGGAGGGGAGAGACCCAGTACTTC
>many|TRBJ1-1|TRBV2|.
CASSQSLANTEAFF
TGTGCCAGCAGCCAGAGTTTAGCTAACACTGAAGCTTTCTTT
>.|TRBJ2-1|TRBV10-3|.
CAISPTTASAREQFF
TGTGCCATCAGTCCGACCACCGCTAGTGCAAGGGAGCAGTTCTTC
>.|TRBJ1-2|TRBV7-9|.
CASSLRTDGYGYTF
TGTGCCAGCAGCCTACGGACAGACGGCTATGGCTACACCTTC
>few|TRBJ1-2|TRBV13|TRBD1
CASSFPSGTGYGYTF
TGTGCCAGCAGCTTCCCCTCCGGGACAGGCTATGGCTACACCTTC
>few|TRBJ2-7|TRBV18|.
CASSRAMDFYEQYF
TGTGCCAGCTCACGGGCCATGGACTTCTACGAGCAGTACTTC
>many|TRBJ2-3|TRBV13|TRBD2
CASSANPTSGSSDTQYF
TGTGCCAGCAGCGCAAACCCTACTAGCGGGAGTTCAGATACGCAGTATTTT